The clone carrying this TCR beta chain was observed at least ten times. Germline CDR1 reads SGHAT; CDR2 reads FQNNGV. Trimming took off 5 bases at V and 4 bases at J, with 8 bases between the two ends. The length of the CDR3 is 12 residues. The data derive from a study of neurological immune-mediated disorders. TCRdb reprocessed the 5' RACE reads with MiXCR, giving one entry per CDR3 protein. The data hold about 55,000 distinct CDR3 sequences, with about 4.2% observed a single time. Specimen: CD4+ T cells from blood. V usage is TRBV11-2 and J usage is TRBJ1-1; no clear D. The sequence was collected from a woman in her thirties or forties with multiple sclerosis. CDR3 amino acids: CASSILGTEAFF. The CDR3 coding sequence is TGTGCCAGCAGCATCCTGGGCACTGAAGCTTTCTTT.